This TCR beta chain was identified in a study of regulatory dendritic cells for organ transplantation. Looking at the study overall: Regulatory dendritic cells were monocyte-derived, receiving vitamin D3 on days 0 and 4 and IL-10 on day 4. Overall study findings and caveats: Memory CD8+ T cells were the most oligoclonal; naive cells were highly diverse.

Generated by immunoSEQ multiplex PCR, the TCRdb table keeps only in-frame clones and is missing some. The sample consists of 10,000 to 15,000 clones, under 90% of them appearing once. Sorted T cells were CFSE-labeled and cultured 4 to 5 days with allogeneic regulatory or mature dendritic cells at 1:10. The V gene's germline CDR1 is MNHEY and CDR2 SMNVEV (reference sequence). The CDR3 length is 15 residues. The trim removed 5 bases at V and 7 bases at J, leaving 13 bases unmatched. A word on this clone: The antigen is unknown.

The chain links TRBV27 to TRBJ2-7, with 8 bases lining up with TRBD2. The receptor comes from a human donor in good health. Sequenced: naive CD8+ T cells from blood cultured with regulatory dendritic cells. The subset denotes: CD45RA+ naive T cells. The CDR3 loop reads CASSLVRTRGGEQYF. CDR3 bases: TGTGCCAGCAGTCTGGTCCGGACCCGGGGGGGGGAGCAGTACTTC.